The clone carrying this T cell receptor (beta chain) was observed a few times. What it binds is not known. The sample is drawn from a study of cytomegalovirus exposure and HLA in healthy donors. In the PCR, 60 Vbeta and 13 Jbeta primers were used. Here immunoSEQ multiplex PCR was the method, and the copy in TCRdb shows in-frame clones only, minus some. Here the sample spans about 130,000 clones, around four fifths being singletons. Germline V gene lookup returns CDR1 MGHRA and CDR2 YSYEKL. The CDR3 totals 15 residues. With 0 bases clipped from V and 4 bases from J, the junction kept 6 bases outside the gene matches. General study results and limits: 87-base-pair reads could not separate some V segments, including TRBV6-2 and TRBV6-3. Among immune exposure information, only CMV serostatus was available. According to a later analysis, donors in an Asian-associated ancestry cluster reportedly had fewer N-insertions than the roughly 660-donor mean. The authors listed some 150 TCR beta chains as cytomegalovirus-associated.

This chain links TRBV4-1 with TRBJ2-7; TRBD2 matches 7 bases. The sequencing input was PBMCs. The source is a man younger than 35 in good health and CMV-seropositive. CDR3 in amino acids: CASSQETSRGYEQYF. CDR3 nucleotides: TGCGCCAGCAGCCAAGAGACTAGCCGGGGGTACGAGCAGTACTTC.